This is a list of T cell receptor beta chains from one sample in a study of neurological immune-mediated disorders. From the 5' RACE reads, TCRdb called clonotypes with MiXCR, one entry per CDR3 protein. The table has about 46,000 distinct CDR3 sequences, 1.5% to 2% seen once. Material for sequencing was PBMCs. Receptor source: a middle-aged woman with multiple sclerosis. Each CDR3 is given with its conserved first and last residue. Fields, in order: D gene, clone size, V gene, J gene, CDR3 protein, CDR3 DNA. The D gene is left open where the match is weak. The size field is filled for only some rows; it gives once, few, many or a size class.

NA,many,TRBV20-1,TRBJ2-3,CSASGGSSDTQYF,TGCAGTGCTAGCGGGGGCTCCTCAGATACGCAGTATTTT
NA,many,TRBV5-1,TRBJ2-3,CASSVQAPGADTQYF,TGCGCCAGCAGCGTACAGGCGCCTGGGGCAGATACGCAGTATTTT
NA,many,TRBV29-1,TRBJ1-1,CSFRGPTVATAFF,TGCAGCTTCAGGGGCCCGACGGTTGCTACAGCTTTCTTT
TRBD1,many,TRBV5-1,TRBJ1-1,CASSPGTGGFLNTEAFF,TGCGCCAGCAGCCCCGGGACAGGGGGCTTCCTGAACACTGAAGCTTTCTTT
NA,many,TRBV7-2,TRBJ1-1,CASSFKNTEAFF,TGTGCCAGCAGCTTCAAAAACACTGAAGCTTTCTTT
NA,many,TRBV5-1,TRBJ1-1,CASSPRDGWKSEAFF,TGCGCCAGCAGCCCGAGGGACGGTTGGAAGAGTGAAGCTTTCTTT
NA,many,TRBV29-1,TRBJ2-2,CSVPGASHTGELFF,TGCAGCGTGCCAGGGGCGAGCCACACCGGGGAGCTGTTTTTT
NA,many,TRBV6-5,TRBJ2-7,CASTRGVGPQYF,TGTGCCAGCACCCGCGGGGTAGGGCCGCAGTACTTC
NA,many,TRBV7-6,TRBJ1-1,CASSPTQGSGTEAFF,TGTGCCAGCAGCCCTACACAGGGATCGGGGACTGAAGCTTTCTTT
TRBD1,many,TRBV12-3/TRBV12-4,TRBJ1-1,CASSLVPTGGEAFF,TGTGCCAGCAGTTTAGTGCCTACAGGGGGTGAAGCTTTCTTT
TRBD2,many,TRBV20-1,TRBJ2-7,CSARGLAGGSSYEQYF,TGCAGTGCTAGGGGACTAGCGGGGGGGAGCTCCTACGAGCAGTACTTC
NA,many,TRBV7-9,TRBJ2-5,CASSPRETQYF,TGTGCCAGCAGCCCCAGGGAGACCCAGTACTTC
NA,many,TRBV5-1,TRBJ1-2,CASSLLQGVGDGYTF,TGCGCCAGCAGCTTGCTCCAGGGCGTTGGTGATGGCTACACCTTC
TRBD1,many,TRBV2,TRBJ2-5,CASSERTGQETQYF,TGTGCCAGCAGTGAACGGACAGGCCAAGAGACCCAGTACTTC
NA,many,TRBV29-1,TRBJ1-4,CSVDGPNEKLFF,TGCAGCGTCGACGGCCCTAATGAAAAACTGTTTTTT
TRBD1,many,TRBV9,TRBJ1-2,CASSPSPGQGVSYGYTF,TGTGCCAGCAGCCCTTCCCCGGGACAGGGAGTTTCCTATGGCTACACCTTC
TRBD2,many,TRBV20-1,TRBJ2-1,CSATGGANEQFF,TGCAGTGCTACGGGGGGAGCAAATGAGCAGTTCTTC
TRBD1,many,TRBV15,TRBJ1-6,CATSTNRGPPLHF,TGTGCCACCAGCACTAACAGGGGGCCACCCCTCCACTTT
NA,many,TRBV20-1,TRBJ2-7,CSASVDRYSYEQYF,TGCAGTGCTTCCGTGGACAGATACTCCTACGAGCAGTACTTC
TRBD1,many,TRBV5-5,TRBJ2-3,CASSGGTGVTDTQYF,TGTGCCAGCAGCGGAGGGACAGGGGTCACAGATACGCAGTATTTT
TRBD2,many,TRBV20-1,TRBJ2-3,CSAPSGGDRTDTQYF,TGCAGTGCCCCCAGCGGGGGGGACCGCACAGATACGCAGTATTTT
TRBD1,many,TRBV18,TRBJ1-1,CASSPSAGTVNTEAFF,TGTGCCAGCTCACCCTCCGCCGGGACAGTGAACACTGAAGCTTTCTTT
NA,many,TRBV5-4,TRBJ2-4,CASSFPGLLNIQYF,TGTGCCAGCAGCTTTCCCGGGCTCCTAAACATTCAGTACTTC
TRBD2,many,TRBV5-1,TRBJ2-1,CASSTFSGAYNEQFF,TGCGCCAGCAGCACCTTTAGCGGGGCGTACAATGAGCAGTTCTTC
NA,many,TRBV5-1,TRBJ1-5,CASSLGWGDQPQHF,TGCGCCAGCAGCTTGGGATGGGGAGATCAGCCCCAGCATTTT
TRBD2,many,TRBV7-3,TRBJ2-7,CASSLTGGISYEQYF,TGTGCCAGCAGCCTAACGGGGGGGATATCCTACGAGCAGTACTTC
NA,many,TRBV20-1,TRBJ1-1,CSARETLGTEAFF,TGCAGTGCTAGAGAGACCCTTGGGACTGAAGCTTTCTTT
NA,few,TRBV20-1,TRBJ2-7,CSARDPAGLIGRQYF,TGCAGTGCTAGAGATCCGGCGGGGCTGATCGGGCGGCAGTACTTC
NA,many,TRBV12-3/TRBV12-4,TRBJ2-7,CASSPRSYEQYF,TGTGCCAGCAGTCCCCGGAGCTACGAGCAGTACTTC
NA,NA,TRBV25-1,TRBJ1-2,CASSEGRSSYTF,TGTGCCAGCAGTGAAGGCCGCTCGTCCTACACCTTC
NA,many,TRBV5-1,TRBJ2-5,CASSLVPGGEETQYF,TGCGCCAGCAGCTTGGTCCCCGGCGGTGAAGAGACCCAGTACTTC
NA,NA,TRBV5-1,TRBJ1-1,CASSRVVNTEAFF,TGCGCCAGCAGCAGGGTGGTCAACACTGAAGCTTTCTTT
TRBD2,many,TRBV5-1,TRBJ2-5,CASSIGTSGQETQYF,TGCGCCAGCAGCATCGGGACTAGCGGGCAAGAGACCCAGTACTTC
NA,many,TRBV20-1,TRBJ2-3,CSAPTWAGTDTQYF,TGCAGTGCTCCTACTTGGGCTGGCACAGATACGCAGTATTTT
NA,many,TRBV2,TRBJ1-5,CASSEYLDLEGNQPQHF,TGTGCCAGCAGTGAATACCTGGACCTTGAGGGGAATCAGCCCCAGCATTTT
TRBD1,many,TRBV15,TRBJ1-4,CATSRARGATNEKLFF,TGTGCCACCAGCAGAGCCAGGGGGGCAACTAATGAAAAACTGTTTTTT
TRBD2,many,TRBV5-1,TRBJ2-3,CASRPTSGGADTQYF,TGCGCCAGCAGACCGACTAGCGGGGGGGCGGATACGCAGTATTTT
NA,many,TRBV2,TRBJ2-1,CASSEQDLTEQFF,TGTGCCAGCAGTGAACAAGACCTAACGGAGCAGTTCTTC
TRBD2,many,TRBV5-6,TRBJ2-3,CASSAGLAGGGDTQYF,TGTGCCAGCAGCGCGGGACTAGCGGGGGGTGGAGATACGCAGTATTTT
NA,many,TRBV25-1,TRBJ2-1,CASSDPVPGIEQFF,TGTGCCAGCAGTGACCCCGTCCCAGGGATAGAGCAGTTCTTC
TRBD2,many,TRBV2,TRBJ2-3,CASSEVGGGARTDTQYF,TGTGCCAGCAGTGAAGTGGGCGGGGGGGCCAGGACAGATACGCAGTATTTT
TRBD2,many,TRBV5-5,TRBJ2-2,CASSRSGGGNTGELFF,TGTGCCAGCAGCCGAAGCGGGGGGGGAAACACCGGGGAGCTGTTTTTT
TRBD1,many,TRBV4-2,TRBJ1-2,CASRRTGGNFNYGYTF,TGTGCCAGCAGGCGGACAGGGGGCAACTTCAACTATGGCTACACCTTC
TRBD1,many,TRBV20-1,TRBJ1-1,CSARDIGTGQGEAFF,TGCAGTGCTAGAGATATCGGAACCGGACAGGGGGAAGCTTTCTTT
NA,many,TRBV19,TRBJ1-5,CASSQGWSDQPQHF,TGTGCCAGTAGTCAGGGGTGGTCGGATCAGCCCCAGCATTTT
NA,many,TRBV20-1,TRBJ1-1,CSAQPGTTNTEAFF,TGCAGTGCTCAACCCGGGACAACGAACACTGAAGCTTTCTTT
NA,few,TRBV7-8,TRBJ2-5,CASSLARGVETQYF,TGTGCCAGCAGCTTAGCTCGGGGAGTGGAGACCCAGTACTTC
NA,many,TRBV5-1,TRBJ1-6,CASSLRDTDSPLHF,TGCGCCAGCAGTCTGCGGGACACGGATTCACCCCTCCACTTT
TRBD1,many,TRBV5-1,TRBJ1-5,CASSLGGQDNQPQHF,TGCGCCAGCAGCTTAGGGGGCCAGGACAATCAGCCCCAGCATTTT
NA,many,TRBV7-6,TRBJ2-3,CASSLGRERADTQYF,TGTGCCAGCAGCTTAGGACGGGAAAGGGCAGATACGCAGTATTTT
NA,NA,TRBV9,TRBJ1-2,CASSPRGHLQSYTF,TGTGCCAGCAGCCCCAGAGGACACCTTCAGAGCTACACCTTC
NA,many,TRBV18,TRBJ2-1,CASSPVQDNEQFF,TGTGCCAGCTCACCGGTCCAGGACAATGAGCAGTTCTTC
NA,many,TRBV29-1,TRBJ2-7,CSVRLGGRYEQYF,TGCAGCGTCCGCCTCGGGGGAAGGTACGAGCAGTACTTC
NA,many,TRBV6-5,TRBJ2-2,CASSYASNTGELFF,TGTGCCAGCAGTTACGCCAGTAACACCGGGGAGCTGTTTTTT
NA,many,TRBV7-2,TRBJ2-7,CASSLGRDYEQYF,TGTGCCAGCAGCTTAGGGCGGGACTACGAGCAGTACTTC
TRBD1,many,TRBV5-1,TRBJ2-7,CASRLRQGINEQYF,TGCGCCAGCAGACTCCGACAGGGGATCAACGAGCAGTACTTC
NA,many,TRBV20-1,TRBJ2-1,CSARDKGRGYNEQFF,TGCAGTGCTAGAGATAAAGGGAGAGGGTACAATGAGCAGTTCTTC
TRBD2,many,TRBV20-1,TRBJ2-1,CSARVSGGRVSYNEQFF,TGCAGTGCTAGAGTGAGCGGGGGGCGCGTCTCCTACAATGAGCAGTTCTTC
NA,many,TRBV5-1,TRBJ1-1,CASSRAENTEAFF,TGCGCCAGCAGCCGGGCGGAGAACACTGAAGCTTTCTTT